A selection of T cell receptor beta chains follows, all from one sample in a study of blood T cell repertoires in COVID-19. Measured with immunoSEQ multiplex PCR; TCRdb has only the in-frame clones, and not every one. This sample yields some 66,000 clones, of which over 75% are seen a single time; over 0.95% belongs to the top ten. Input material: peripheral blood. The receptors shown here come from a woman in her fifties or sixties with acute or convalescent COVID-19. Each CDR3 is given with its conserved first and last residue. D genes are given only for firm matches. Clone size is given for some rows only: seen once, a few or many times, or a class if the clone is expanded.

size	length	V	D	J	CDR3	DNA
.	14	TRBV11-2	TRBD1	TRBJ2-1	CASSLGTGKREQFF	TGTGCCAGCAGCTTAGGGACAGGGAAACGGGAGCAGTTCTTC
.	15	TRBV9	TRBD2	TRBJ2-3	CVWGGRVTSTDTQYF	TGCGTCTGGGGCGGGAGGGTTACTAGCACAGATACGCAGTATTTT
.	12	TRBV10-3	.	TRBJ2-5	CAISHKRETQYF	TGTGCCATCAGCCACAAGCGAGAGACCCAGTACTTC
.	14	TRBV29-1	TRBD2	TRBJ2-3	CSVEDRAGGGTQYF	TGCAGCGTTGAAGATCGTGCGGGGGGCGGTACGCAGTATTTT
.	14	TRBV6-5	TRBD1	TRBJ1-2	CASKRDRANYGYTF	TGTGCCAGCAAACGGGACAGGGCTAACTATGGCTACACCTTC
few	14	TRBV19	.	TRBJ2-5	CATKKAGAQETQYF	TGTGCCACCAAAAAGGCAGGGGCCCAAGAGACCCAGTACTTC
once	12	TRBV9	TRBD1	TRBJ1-1	CASGTVNTEAFF	TGTGCCAGCGGGACAGTTAACACTGAAGCTTTCTTT
few	13	TRBV12-3/TRBV12-4	TRBD1	TRBJ1-2	CASRPTGVGGYTF	TGTGCCAGCAGGCCGACAGGGGTAGGTGGCTACACCTTC
.	16	TRBV5-1	TRBD1	TRBJ2-5	CASSLERTGGTETQYF	TGCGCCAGCAGCTTGGAAAGGACAGGGGGAACAGAGACCCAGTACTTC
.	14	TRBV5-1	.	TRBJ2-5	CASSLVGGRETQYF	TGCGCCAGCAGCTTGGTAGGGGGTCGAGAGACCCAGTACTTC
.	14	TRBV30	.	TRBJ2-1	CAWTRLTGDNEQFF	TGTGCCTGGACCCGCCTAACGGGGGACAATGAGCAGTTCTTC
.	17	TRBV4-1	.	TRBJ1-6	CASSQEGSSSYNSPLHF	TGCGCCAGCAGCCAAGAAGGGAGCAGCTCCTATAATTCACCCCTCCACTTT
.	15	TRBV25-1	.	TRBJ1-4	CASSESLVFNEKLFF	TGTGCCAGCAGTGAAAGCCTAGTCTTTAATGAAAAACTGTTTTTT
.	13	TRBV5-8	.	TRBJ2-3	CASSLDRRDTQYF	TGTGCCAGCAGCTTGGACAGAAGAGATACGCAGTATTTT
.	13	TRBV5-1	.	TRBJ1-1	CASSPTANTEAFF	TGCGCCAGCAGCCCTACCGCGAACACTGAAGCTTTCTTT
.	14	TRBV4-1	.	TRBJ1-2	CASSPQGRLGGYTF	TGCGCCAGCAGCCCCCAGGGAAGGTTGGGAGGCTACACCTTC
once	13	TRBV6-5	.	TRBJ1-6	CASRPGGNSPLHF	TGTGCCAGCAGACCAGGTGGGAATTCACCCCTCCACTTT
.	13	TRBV2	.	TRBJ1-1	CASSADMNTEAFF	TGTGCCAGCAGTGCAGATATGAACACTGAAGCTTTCTTT
once	15	TRBV19	TRBD1	TRBJ1-5	CASIPRQGFNQPQHF	TGTGCCAGTATCCCGCGACAGGGTTTCAATCAGCCCCAGCATTTT
.	17	TRBV5-5	.	TRBJ1-3	CASSSQQELPSGNTIYF	TGTGCCAGCAGCTCCCAACAGGAGCTCCCCTCTGGAAACACCATATATTTT
few	16	TRBV14	.	TRBJ2-1	CASSQRLGGTHNEQFF	TGTGCCAGCAGCCAGAGGTTAGGCGGAACCCACAATGAGCAGTTCTTC
.	13	TRBV7-9	TRBD1	TRBJ1-1	CASSRTGATEAFF	TGTGCCAGCAGCAGGACAGGGGCGACTGAAGCTTTCTTT
.	12	TRBV18	.	TRBJ2-3	CASSPRRDTQYF	TGTGCCAGCTCACCACGTAGAGATACGCAGTATTTT
.	14	TRBV7-9	TRBD1	TRBJ1-3	CASGPSGGGNTIYF	TGTGCCAGCGGACCGTCAGGGGGTGGAAACACCATATATTTT
once	12	TRBV5-4	.	TRBJ2-3	CASSLFTDTQYF	TGTGCCAGCAGCCTCTTCACAGATACGCAGTATTTT
.	18	TRBV27	TRBD2	TRBJ2-1	CASSWGRLAGELHNEQFF	TGTGCCAGCAGTTGGGGGCGACTAGCGGGGGAGTTACACAATGAGCAGTTCTTC
.	15	TRBV2	.	TRBJ2-2	CARYRRDGNTGELFF	TGTGCCAGATACCGGCGGGACGGGAACACCGGGGAGCTGTTTTTT
few	15	TRBV5-1	TRBD1	TRBJ1-2	CASSAPGQGVGGYTF	TGCGCCAGCAGCGCACCGGGACAGGGCGTGGGTGGCTACACCTTC
.	15	TRBV19	TRBD1	TRBJ1-2	CASSIGTGGSVGYTF	TGTGCCAGTAGTATAGGAACAGGGGGTAGTGTTGGCTACACCTTC
.	13	TRBV2	TRBD2	TRBJ2-5	CASSGGTRETQYF	TGTGCCAGCAGTGGGGGGACTAGGGAGACCCAGTACTTC
.	13	TRBV10-3	.	TRBJ2-2	CAISESTSRSVFF	TGTGCCATCAGTGAGTCTACTAGTCGGTCGGTGTTTTTT
.	14	TRBV6-5	.	TRBJ1-4	CASRALGGNEKLFF	TGTGCCAGCAGGGCCCTCGGGGGGAATGAAAAACTGTTTTTT
.	14	TRBV5-4	TRBD2	TRBJ2-1	CASSLGNAGGEQFF	TGTGCCAGCAGCTTGGGGAACGCGGGGGGTGAGCAGTTCTTC
.	18	TRBV19	TRBD2	TRBJ2-2	CASSTRDRRLAGTGELFF	TGTGCCAGTAGCACCCGGGACAGGAGACTAGCGGGGACCGGGGAGCTGTTTTTT
.	12	TRBV5-1	.	TRBJ2-1	CASSLPGYEQFF	TGCGCCAGCAGCTTACCGGGTTATGAGCAGTTCTTC
.	15	TRBV5-4	TRBD1	TRBJ1-1	CASSLVGGRNTEAFF	TGTGCCAGCAGCTTGGTAGGGGGCCGGAACACTGAAGCTTTCTTT
.	15	TRBV11-2	TRBD1	TRBJ2-2	CASRRQGEIHGELFF	TGTGCCAGCAGACGACAGGGGGAGATACACGGGGAGCTGTTTTTT
.	19	TRBV7-2	TRBD2	TRBJ2-3	CASSLGWRGLAGAKDTQYF	TGTGCCAGCAGCTTAGGTTGGCGCGGGCTAGCGGGGGCGAAAGATACGCAGTATTTT
.	14	TRBV5-5	TRBD1	TRBJ1-5	CASSQLQGNQPQHF	TGTGCCAGCAGCCAATTACAGGGGAATCAGCCCCAGCATTTT
.	15	TRBV6-5	.	TRBJ1-1	CASKREGGRGTEAFF	TGTGCCAGCAAACGGGAGGGGGGACGGGGGACTGAAGCTTTCTTT
.	13	TRBV12-3/TRBV12-4	TRBD1	TRBJ1-4	CASRGQGEEKLFF	TGTGCCAGCCGCGGACAGGGGGAAGAAAAACTGTTTTTT
.	11	TRBV6-1	.	TRBJ1-1	CASRRETEAFF	TGTGCCAGCCGGAGAGAGACTGAAGCTTTCTTT
.	16	TRBV10-3	TRBD2	TRBJ2-3	CAISTGLAGVTDTQYF	TGTGCCATCAGTACAGGACTAGCGGGGGTCACAGATACGCAGTATTTT